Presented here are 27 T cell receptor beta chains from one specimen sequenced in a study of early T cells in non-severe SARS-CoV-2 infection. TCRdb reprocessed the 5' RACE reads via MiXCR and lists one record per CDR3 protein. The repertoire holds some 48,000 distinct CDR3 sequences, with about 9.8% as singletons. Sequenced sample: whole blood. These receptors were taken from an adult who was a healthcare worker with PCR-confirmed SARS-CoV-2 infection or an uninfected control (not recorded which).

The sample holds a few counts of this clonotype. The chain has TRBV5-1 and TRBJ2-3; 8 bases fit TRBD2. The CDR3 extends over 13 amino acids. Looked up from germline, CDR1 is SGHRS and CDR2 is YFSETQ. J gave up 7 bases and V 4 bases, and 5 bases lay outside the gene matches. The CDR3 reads CASSSGSRNTQYF. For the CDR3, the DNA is TGCGCCAGCAGCAGCGGGAGTAGAAATACGCAGTATTTT.

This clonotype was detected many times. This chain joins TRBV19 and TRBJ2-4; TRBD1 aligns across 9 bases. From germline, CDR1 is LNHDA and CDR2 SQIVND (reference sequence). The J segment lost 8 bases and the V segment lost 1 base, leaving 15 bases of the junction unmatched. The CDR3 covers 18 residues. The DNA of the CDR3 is TGTGCCAGTAGTATAGGGACCGGGACAGGGACGGCATTTGACATTCAGTACTTC. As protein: CASSIGTGTGTAFDIQYF.

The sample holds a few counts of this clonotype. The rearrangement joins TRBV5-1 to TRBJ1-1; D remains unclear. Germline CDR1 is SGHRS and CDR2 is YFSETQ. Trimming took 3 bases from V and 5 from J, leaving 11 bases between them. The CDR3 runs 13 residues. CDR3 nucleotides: TGCGCCAGCAGCTCTCGACTGGATACTGAAGCTTTCTTT. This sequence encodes CASSSRLDTEAFF.

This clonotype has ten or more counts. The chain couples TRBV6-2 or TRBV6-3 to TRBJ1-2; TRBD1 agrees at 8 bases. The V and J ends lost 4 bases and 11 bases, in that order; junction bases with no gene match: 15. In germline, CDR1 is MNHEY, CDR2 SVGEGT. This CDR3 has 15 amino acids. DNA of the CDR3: TGTGCCAGCAGTTCTCCTCGAGACAGGGGAGAAAAGTACACCTTC. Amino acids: CASSSPRDRGEKYTF.

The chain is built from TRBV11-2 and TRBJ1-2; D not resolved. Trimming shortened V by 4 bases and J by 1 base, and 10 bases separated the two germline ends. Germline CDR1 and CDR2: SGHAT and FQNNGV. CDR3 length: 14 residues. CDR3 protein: CASSYLRINYGYTF. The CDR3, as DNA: TGTGCCAGCAGCTACCTACGGATTAACTATGGCTACACCTTC.

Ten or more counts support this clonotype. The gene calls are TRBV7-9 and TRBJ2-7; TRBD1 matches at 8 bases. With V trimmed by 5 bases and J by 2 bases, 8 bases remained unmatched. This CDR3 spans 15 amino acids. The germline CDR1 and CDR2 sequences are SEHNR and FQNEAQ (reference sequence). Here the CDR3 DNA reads TGTGCCAGCAGCGCTGTGACAGGGGCCCCCTACGAGCAGTACTTC. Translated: CASSAVTGAPYEQYF. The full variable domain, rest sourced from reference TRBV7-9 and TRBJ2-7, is DTGVSQNPRHKITKRGQNVTFRCDPISEHNRLYWYRQTLGQGPEFLTYFQNEAQLEKSRLLSDRFSAERPKGSFSTLEIQRTEQGDSAMYLCASSAVTGAPYEQYFGPGTRLTVT.

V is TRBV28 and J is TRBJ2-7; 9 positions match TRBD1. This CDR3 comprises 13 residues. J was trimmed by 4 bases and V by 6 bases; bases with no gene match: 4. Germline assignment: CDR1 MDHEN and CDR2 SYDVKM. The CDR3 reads CASRVTGGYEQYF. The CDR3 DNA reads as TGTGCCAGCAGGGTGACAGGGGGTTACGAGCAGTACTTC.

The CDR3 coding sequence is TGTGCCATCAGTGACGACCATCGTTGGTACAATGAGCAGTTCTTC. Its translation is CAISDDHRWYNEQFF. The chain combines TRBV10-3 with TRBJ2-1, with no clear D. Germline CDR1 ENHRY, CDR2 SYGVKD. Trimming stripped 3 bases from V and 4 bases from J, with 13 bases between. CDR3 length: 15 residues.

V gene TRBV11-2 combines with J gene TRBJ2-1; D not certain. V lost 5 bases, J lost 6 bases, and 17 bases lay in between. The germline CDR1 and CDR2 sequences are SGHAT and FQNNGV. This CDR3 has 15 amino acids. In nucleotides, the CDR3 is TGTGCCAGCAGCCTCTACACCTCGTTTGGCAATGAGCAGTTCTTC. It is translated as CASSLYTSFGNEQFF. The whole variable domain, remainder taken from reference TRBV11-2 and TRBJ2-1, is EAGVAQSPRYKIIEKRQSVAFWCNPISGHATLYWYQQILGQGPKLLIQFQNNGVVDDSQLPKDRFSAERLKGVDSTLKIQPAKLEDSAVYLCASSLYTSFGNEQFFGPGTRLTVL.

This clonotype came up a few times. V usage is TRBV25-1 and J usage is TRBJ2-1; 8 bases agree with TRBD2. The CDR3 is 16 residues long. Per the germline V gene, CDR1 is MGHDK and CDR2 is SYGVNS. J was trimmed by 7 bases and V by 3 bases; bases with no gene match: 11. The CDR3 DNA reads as TGTGCCAGCAGTGACTCCGTCAGCGGGAGAATGAATGAGCAGTTCTTC. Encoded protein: CASSDSVSGRMNEQFF.

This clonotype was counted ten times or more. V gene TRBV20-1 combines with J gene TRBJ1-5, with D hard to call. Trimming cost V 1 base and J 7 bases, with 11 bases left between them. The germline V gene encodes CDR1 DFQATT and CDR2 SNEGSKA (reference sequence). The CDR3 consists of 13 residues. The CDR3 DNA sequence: TGCAGTGCTAGAGGCATGGGAGACCAGCCCCAGCATTTT. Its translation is CSARGMGDQPQHF.

The CDR3 DNA reads as TGTGCCAGCAGCTTAGGTCTTAGGGCTGCTAATGAAAAACTGTTTTTT. Its translation is CASSLGLRAANEKLFF. The chain couples TRBV7-6 to TRBJ1-4; D remains ambiguous. Trimming pared 1 base from V and 3 bases from J, leaving 12 bases between. Germline V gene lookup returns CDR1 SGHVS and CDR2 FNYEAQ. CDR3 length: 16 residues.

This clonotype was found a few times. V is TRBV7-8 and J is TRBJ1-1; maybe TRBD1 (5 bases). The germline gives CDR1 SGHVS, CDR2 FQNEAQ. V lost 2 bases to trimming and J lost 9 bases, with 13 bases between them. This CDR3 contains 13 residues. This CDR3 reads CASSLRQTQKAFF. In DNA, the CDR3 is TGTGCCAGCAGCTTAAGACAGACCCAGAAAGCTTTCTTT. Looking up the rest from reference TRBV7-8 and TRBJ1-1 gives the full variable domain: GAGVSQSPRYKVAKRGQDVALRCDPISGHVSLFWYQQALGQGPEFLTYFQNEAQLDKSGLPSDRFFAERPEGSVSTLKIQRTQQEDSAVYLCASSLRQTQKAFFGQGTRLTVV.

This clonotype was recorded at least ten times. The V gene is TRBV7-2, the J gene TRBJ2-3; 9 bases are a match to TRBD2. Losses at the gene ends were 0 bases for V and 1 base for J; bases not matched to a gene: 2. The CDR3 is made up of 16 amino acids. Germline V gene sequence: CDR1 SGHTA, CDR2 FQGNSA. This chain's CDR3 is CASSLAVAGGTDTQYF. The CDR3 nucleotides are TGTGCCAGCAGCTTAGCCGTAGCGGGAGGCACAGATACGCAGTATTTT. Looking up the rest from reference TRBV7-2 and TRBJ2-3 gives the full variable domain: GAGVSQSPSNKVTEKGKDVELRCDPISGHTALYWYRQSLGQGLEFLIYFQGNSAPDKSGLPSDRFSAERTGGSVSTLTIQRTQQEDSAVYLCASSLAVAGGTDTQYFGPGTRLTVL.

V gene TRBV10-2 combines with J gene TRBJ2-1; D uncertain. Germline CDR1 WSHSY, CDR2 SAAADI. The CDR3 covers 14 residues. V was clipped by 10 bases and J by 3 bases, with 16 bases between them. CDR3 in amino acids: CANNVGGNYNEQFF. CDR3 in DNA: TGCGCCAACAATGTGGGCGGCAACTACAATGAGCAGTTCTTC.

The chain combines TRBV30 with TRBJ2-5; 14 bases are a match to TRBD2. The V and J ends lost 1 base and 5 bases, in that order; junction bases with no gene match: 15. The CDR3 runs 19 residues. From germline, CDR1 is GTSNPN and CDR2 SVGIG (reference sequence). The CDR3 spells CAWSEGLAGESVYRETQYF. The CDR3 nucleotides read TGTGCCTGGAGTGAGGGACTAGCGGGAGAGTCGGTCTATCGGGAGACCCAGTACTTC.

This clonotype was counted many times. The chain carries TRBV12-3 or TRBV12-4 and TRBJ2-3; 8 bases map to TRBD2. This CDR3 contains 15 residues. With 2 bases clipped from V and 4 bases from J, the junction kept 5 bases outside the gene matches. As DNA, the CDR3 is TGTGCCAGCAGTTTAAGCGGGGGTAGGGCAGATACGCAGTATTTT. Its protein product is CASSLSGGRADTQYF.

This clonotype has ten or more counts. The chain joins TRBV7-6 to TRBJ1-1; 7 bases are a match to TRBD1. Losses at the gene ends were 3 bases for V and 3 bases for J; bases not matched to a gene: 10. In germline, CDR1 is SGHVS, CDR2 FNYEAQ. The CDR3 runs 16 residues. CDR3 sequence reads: CASSLAHRGPDTEAFF. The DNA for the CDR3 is TGTGCCAGCAGCTTGGCCCACAGGGGACCAGACACTGAAGCTTTCTTT.

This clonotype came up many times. The CDR3 sequence is CAWTNKGTSGSAGANVLTF. The CDR3 DNA sequence: TGTGCCTGGACCAATAAAGGGACTAGCGGGAGCGCTGGGGCCAACGTCCTGACTTTC. The chain recombines TRBV30 with TRBJ2-6; 14 nucleotides align to TRBD2. The germline CDR1 and CDR2 sequences are GTSNPN and SVGIG (reference sequence). The V segment lost 4 bases and the J segment 2 bases; nucleotides outside the gene matches: 10. The CDR3 contains 19 residues. The variable domain in full, with the rest retrieved from reference TRBV30 and TRBJ2-6, is SQTIHQWPATLVQPVGSPLSLECTVEGTSNPNLYWYRQAAGRGLQLLFYSVGIGQISSEVPQNLSASRPQDRQFILSSKKLLLSDSGFYLCAWTNKGTSGSAGANVLTFGAGSRLTVL.

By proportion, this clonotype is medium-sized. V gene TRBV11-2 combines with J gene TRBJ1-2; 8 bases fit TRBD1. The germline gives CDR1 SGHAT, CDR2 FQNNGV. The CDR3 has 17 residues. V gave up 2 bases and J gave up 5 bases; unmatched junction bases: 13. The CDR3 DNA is TGTGCCAGCAGCTTACCAGGGGGCTATAGGATTAGATATGGCTACACCTTC. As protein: CASSLPGGYRIRYGYTF.

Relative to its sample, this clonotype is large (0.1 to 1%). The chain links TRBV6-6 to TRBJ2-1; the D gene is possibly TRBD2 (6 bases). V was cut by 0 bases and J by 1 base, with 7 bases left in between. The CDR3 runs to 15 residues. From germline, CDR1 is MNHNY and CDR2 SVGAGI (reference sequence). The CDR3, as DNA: TGTGCCAGCAGTTACTCGGCGGGGTCCTACAATGAGCAGTTCTTC. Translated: CASSYSAGSYNEQFF.

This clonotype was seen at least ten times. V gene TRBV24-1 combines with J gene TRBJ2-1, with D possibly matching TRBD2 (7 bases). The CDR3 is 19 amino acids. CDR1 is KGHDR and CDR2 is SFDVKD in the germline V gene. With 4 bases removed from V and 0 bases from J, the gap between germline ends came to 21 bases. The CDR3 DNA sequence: TGTGCCACCAGTGAGGGGGCGGCTAGCGGCCGGAGCTCCTACAATGAGCAGTTCTTC. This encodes CATSEGAASGRSSYNEQFF.

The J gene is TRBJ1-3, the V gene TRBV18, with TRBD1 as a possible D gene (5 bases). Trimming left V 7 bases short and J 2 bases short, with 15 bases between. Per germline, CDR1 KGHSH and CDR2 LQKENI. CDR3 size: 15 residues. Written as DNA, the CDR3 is TGTGCCAGCTACCTGGCGGGGACGGCTGGAAACACCATATATTTT. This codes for CASYLAGTAGNTIYF.

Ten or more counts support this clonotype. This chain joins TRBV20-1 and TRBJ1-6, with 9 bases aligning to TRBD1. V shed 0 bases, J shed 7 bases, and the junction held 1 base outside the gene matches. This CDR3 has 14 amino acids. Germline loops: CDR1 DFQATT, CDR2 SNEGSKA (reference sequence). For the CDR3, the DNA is TGCAGTGCTAGAGAGGACAGGGGCAATTCACCCCTCCACTTT. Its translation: CSAREDRGNSPLHF.

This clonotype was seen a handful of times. The chain's CDR3 is CASSQALAGGSYEQYF. The CDR3 coding sequence is TGCGCCAGCAGCCAAGCCCTAGCGGGAGGCTCCTACGAGCAGTACTTC. This chain uses TRBV4-1 with TRBJ2-7; 11 bases agree with TRBD2. The CDR3 sequence is 16 residues long. Germline trimming cut 1 base from V and 0 bases from J; bases unmatched to any gene: 2. Germline assignment: CDR1 MGHRA and CDR2 YSYEKL.

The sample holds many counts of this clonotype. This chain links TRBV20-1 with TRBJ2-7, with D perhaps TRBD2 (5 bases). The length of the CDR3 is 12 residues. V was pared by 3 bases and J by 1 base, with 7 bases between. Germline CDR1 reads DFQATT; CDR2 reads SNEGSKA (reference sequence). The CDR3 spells CSASGDSYEQYF. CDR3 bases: TGCAGTGCTAGCGGGGATTCCTACGAGCAGTACTTC.

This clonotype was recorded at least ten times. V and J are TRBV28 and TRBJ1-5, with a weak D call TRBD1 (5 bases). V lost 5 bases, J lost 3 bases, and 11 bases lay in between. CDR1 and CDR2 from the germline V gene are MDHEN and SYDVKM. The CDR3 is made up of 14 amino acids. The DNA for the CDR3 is TGTGCCAGCAGTCTGCGACAGCACAATCAGCCCCAGCATTTT. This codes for CASSLRQHNQPQHF.